Described below is a single T cell receptor (beta chain) sequence and its context. The data were taken from a study of blood T cell repertoires in COVID-19. Germline lookup yields CDR1 SEHNR and CDR2 FQNEAQ (reference sequence). Deletions cut 2 bases from V and 0 bases from J, with 7 bases between. CDR3 length: 14 amino acids. TCRdb keeps only in-frame clones here, not all; method: immunoSEQ multiplex PCR. The sample holds 78,000 or so clones, about nine tenths seen once. The sequence was collected from a woman aged 45-65 years with acute or convalescent COVID-19. The source material was peripheral blood. This chain joins TRBV7-9 and TRBJ1-2; TRBD1 might be the D (5 bases). The CDR3 reads CASSLSQANYGYTF. CDR3 DNA: TGTGCCAGCAGCTTATCACAGGCTAACTATGGCTACACCTTC.